This TCR beta chain was identified during a study of blood T cell repertoires in COVID-19. In the study overall: Researchers got acute and convalescent COVID-19 samples from the United States, Italy and Spain. PBMCs, B-cell-depleted T cells, or T cells provided the cDNA or gDNA that made up the material.

Original analysis: Amplification of reference gene primers provided the estimated nucleated cell counts. Using immunoSEQ multiplex PCR, the repertoire was profiled, and TCRdb retains in-frame clones only, with some absent. From that table come the V and J calls and clone size; the DNA was used to work out D and trimming. The data contain around 300,000 clones, around 85% of them singletons. V dropped 4 bases and J dropped 10; count of bases not matched to a gene: 11. The CDR3 has 15 residues. Germline V gene lookup returns CDR1 SGHAT and CDR2 FQNNGV. Sequencing was performed on peripheral blood. The sequence came from a woman aged 50 to 65 with active or convalescent COVID-19. The chain carries TRBV11-2 and TRBJ1-4; 8 nucleotides align to TRBD1. The CDR3 region is CASSYHVTGAGKLFF. CDR3 DNA: TGTGCCAGCAGCTACCATGTGACAGGGGCAGGAAAACTGTTTTTT.